The rows below give T cell receptor beta chains drawn from one sample of a study of response to subunit inactivated influenza vaccine. MiXCR was run by TCRdb on the RT-PCR reads, yielding one entry per CDR3 protein. Of approximately 300,000 distinct CDR3 sequences listed, approximately 21% are singletons. Specimen: PBMCs from blood, collected 21 months after vaccination. These receptors were obtained from a man in his fifties or sixties who received an inactivated influenza vaccine. CDR3s include the opening cysteine and the closing phenylalanine or tryptophan. A D gene is named only where the DNA matches it firmly. A clone size is listed for some rows: how often the clone was seen (once, few, many), or a class if it is expanded.

j_call v_call d_call clone_size cdr3_nt cdr3_aa
TRBJ2-2 TRBV18 . . TGTGCCAGCTCACGTCGCGGCGGTGACACCGGGGAGCTGTTTTTT CASSRRGGDTGELFF
TRBJ1-2 TRBV5-1 . few TGCGCCAGCAGCTCGGGCCGAGGCTACACCTTC CASSSGRGYTF
TRBJ2-3 TRBV28 TRBD2 . TGTGCCAGCAGTTCCCCAGGGCGGGAGGGTTCAGATACGCAGTATTTT CASSSPGREGSDTQYF
TRBJ1-4 TRBV7-9 . few TGTGCCAGCGTAAGAAGCGAGAATGAAAAACTGTTTTTT CASVRSENEKLFF
TRBJ1-1 TRBV20-1 TRBD1 many TGCAGTGCTCCGCGGACAGGTCCGGTCACTGAAGCTTTCTTT CSAPRTGPVTEAFF
TRBJ2-6 TRBV6-1 . . TGTGCCAGCAGTCAGCCCTCCGTTGTACCTGGGGCCAACGTCCTGACTTTC CASSQPSVVPGANVLTF
TRBJ2-4 TRBV10-3 . . TGTGCCATCAGTGAGTCGTCAATGGGGGGGACAGTAAAAAACATTCAGTACTTC CAISESSMGGTVKNIQYF
TRBJ1-5 TRBV20-1 . many TGCAGTTCCCTGACAGTAGGCAATCAGCCCCAGCATTTT CSSLTVGNQPQHF
TRBJ2-3 TRBV20-1 TRBD2 . TGCAGTGCTAGGACTAGCGGGGGCCCAACAGACGGCACAGATACGCAGTATTTT CSARTSGGPTDGTDTQYF
TRBJ1-2 TRBV30 TRBD1 . TGTGCCTGGAGTTCACTCCTTCCCGGGACAGTTAACTATGGCTACACCTTC CAWSSLLPGTVNYGYTF
TRBJ1-5 TRBV6-2/TRBV6-3 . few TGTGCCAGCAGTTACCATGGAGACCACAATCAGCCCCAGCATTTT CASSYHGDHNQPQHF
TRBJ2-7 TRBV7-8 . few TGTGCCAGCAGCTCCAGGACAGATACCTACGAGCAGTACTTC CASSSRTDTYEQYF
TRBJ2-7 TRBV4-1 TRBD1 few TGCGCCAGCAGCCAAGGCCAGGGGGACGAGCAGTACTTC CASSQGQGDEQYF
TRBJ1-6 TRBV20-1 . few TGCAGTGCTAGAACAGTACCTAATTCACCCCTCCACTTT CSARTVPNSPLHF
TRBJ1-4 TRBV11-2 TRBD1 many TGTGCCAGCAGCATGAACCGGGACAGGGATGGTGAAAAACTGTTTTTT CASSMNRDRDGEKLFF
TRBJ1-1 TRBV9 . . TGTGCCAGCAGCGTAGGTCACGGACAGATGAACACTGAAGCTTTCTTT CASSVGHGQMNTEAFF
TRBJ2-5 TRBV28 . . TGTGCCAGCAGTTTCGGTGGGGGGTACCAAGAGACCCAGTACTTC CASSFGGGYQETQYF
TRBJ1-6 TRBV10-3 TRBD1 many TGTGCCATCAGTCCGGACAGGGAATCACCCCTCCACTTT CAISPDRESPLHF
TRBJ2-5 TRBV4-3 . . TGCGCCAGCAGCCAAGATTGGCCTGACACGGAGACCCAGTACTTC CASSQDWPDTETQYF
TRBJ2-1 TRBV4-2 . . TGTGCCAGCAGCCAAGAGGCGCGCACTACCGACAATGAGCAGTTCTTC CASSQEARTTDNEQFF
TRBJ2-7 TRBV7-2 TRBD2 few TGTGCCAGCAGCTTAGAGCGCGGGAGGGGGTACGAGCAGTACTTC CASSLERGRGYEQYF
TRBJ2-1 TRBV20-1 TRBD1 few TGCAGTGCTAGATACCTGGGACAGGGAGGGAGCTACAATGAGCAGTTCTTC CSARYLGQGGSYNEQFF
TRBJ1-2 TRBV3-1 TRBD1 few TGTGCCAGCAGCCTGGGACAGCCACTTCTGGGCTACACCTTC CASSLGQPLLGYTF
TRBJ1-6 TRBV4-1 TRBD1 few TGCGCCAGCAGCCAACCGACGACAGGGGGAGGCTCACCCCTCCACTTT CASSQPTTGGGSPLHF
TRBJ1-4 TRBV7-9 TRBD1 many TGTGCCAGCAGCGGGGGACAGTATAATGAAAAACTGTTTTTT CASSGGQYNEKLFF
TRBJ1-2 TRBV10-3 . few TGTGCCATCAGCCGCGATTTAAGGGCATATGGCTACACCTTC CAISRDLRAYGYTF
TRBJ2-5 TRBV5-1 TRBD1 . TGCGCCAGCAGCTTGGGACAGGGTACCCTCCAAGAGACCCAGTACTTC CASSLGQGTLQETQYF
TRBJ1-2 TRBV15 . . TGTGCCACCAGCAGAGATGCGGAGAGGGAAGCTTGCTACACCTTC CATSRDAEREACYTF
TRBJ2-1 TRBV29-1 . . TGCAGCGTAGGTAGGGACAATGAGCAGTTCTTC CSVGRDNEQFF
TRBJ2-7 TRBV11-2 TRBD1 . TGTGCCAGCAGTCCCCCGGGACAGGGGACCCACGAGCAGTACTTC CASSPPGQGTHEQYF
TRBJ2-5 TRBV29-1 TRBD2 . TGCAGCGGGTCGGCTAGCGGCCTGGAGACCCAGTACTTC CSGSASGLETQYF
TRBJ1-2 TRBV5-1 . many TGCGCCAGCAGCTTGGCCGAAAGGACAGCTAACTATGGCTACACCTTC CASSLAERTANYGYTF
TRBJ2-2 TRBV12-3/TRBV12-4 TRBD2 . TGTGCCAGCAGACCTAGCGGGGCCGGGGAGCTGTTTTTT CASRPSGAGELFF
TRBJ2-1 TRBV7-2 TRBD2 . TGTGCCAGCAGCCTACTAGCGGGTGGATCTGTAGAGCAGTTCTTC CASSLLAGGSVEQFF
TRBJ2-7 TRBV28 . few TGTGCCAGCAGCTCCCCCACGGTCTCCTACGAGCAGTACTTC CASSSPTVSYEQYF
TRBJ2-1 TRBV20-1 TRBD1 . TGCAGTGCTAGGTCAGGACAGGGGATCAATGAGCAGTTCTTC CSARSGQGINEQFF
TRBJ2-1 TRBV7-6 . few TGTGCCAGCAGCCTAGGACAGCTCCTGTACAATGAGCAGTTCTTC CASSLGQLLYNEQFF
TRBJ2-4 TRBV14 . few TGTGCCAGCAGCCCCAGGGTAGACAAAAACATTCAGTACTTC CASSPRVDKNIQYF
TRBJ2-7 TRBV2 . many TGTGCCAGCAGCAACCCCGGGGGCAGGGAGTACGAGCAGTACTTC CASSNPGGREYEQYF
TRBJ2-1 TRBV6-1 TRBD1 . TGTGCCAGCAGTGCCATGACAGGGGGCTCCTACAATGAGCAGTTCTTC CASSAMTGGSYNEQFF
TRBJ2-7 TRBV14 TRBD1 few TGTGCCAGCAGCCAAAACGCCCCGGGACAGGGGTCCTACGAGCAGTACTTC CASSQNAPGQGSYEQYF
TRBJ2-4 TRBV20-1 . . TGCAGTGCTAGAGATATCAGGGTGCCCAAAAACATTCAGTACTTC CSARDIRVPKNIQYF